Shown below are 19 T cell receptor beta chains from a single sample sequenced in a study of cytomegalovirus exposure and HLA in healthy donors. PCR involved 60 Vbeta and 13 Jbeta primers. Using immunoSEQ multiplex PCR, the repertoire was profiled, and TCRdb retains in-frame clones only, with some absent. The data hold around 90,000 clones, with around 80% observed a single time. The sample consisted of PBMCs. The receptors come from a man younger than 40 in good health and CMV-seronegative.

The CDR3 reads CASSGGLAESSTDTQYF. CDR3 nucleotide sequence: TGCGCCAGCAGCGGGGGACTAGCGGAATCTAGCACAGATACGCAGTATTTT. V and J are TRBV5-1 and TRBJ2-3; TRBD2 matches 11 bases. The J segment lost 0 bases and the V segment lost 4 bases, leaving 7 bases of the junction unmatched. Per germline, CDR1 SGHRS and CDR2 YFSETQ. This CDR3 is built from 17 residues.

A few counts support this clone. The CDR3 loop is CASSRAGGTEAFF. The CDR3 DNA sequence: TGTGCCAGCAGCCGCGCGGGGGGCACTGAAGCTTTCTTT. The J gene is TRBJ1-1, the V gene TRBV7-2; perhaps TRBD1 as D (5 bases). The ends were cut back, 5 bases at V and 4 bases at J, with 11 bases in the middle. Germline lookup yields CDR1 SGHTA and CDR2 FQGNSA. The CDR3 extends over 13 amino acids.

This clone was counted between two and nine times. The rearrangement links TRBV5-1 to TRBJ1-2; D may be TRBD1 (5 bases). CDR1 SGHRS and CDR2 YFSETQ come from the germline V gene. The ends were cut back, 4 bases at V and 2 bases at J, with 15 bases in the middle. CDR3 length: 15 amino acids. CDR3 nucleotide sequence: TGCGCCAGCAGCCCCCGCCCGGGGGAGAACTATGGCTACACCTTC. Encoded protein: CASSPRPGENYGYTF.

In this sample, this clone turned up once. This chain links TRBV27 with TRBJ2-7; 11 bases fit TRBD1. The germline V gene encodes CDR1 MNHEY and CDR2 SMNVEV (reference sequence). The CDR3 length is 16 residues. The V and J ends lost 2 bases and 4 bases, in that order; junction bases with no gene match: 7. The CDR3 loop is CASSLVSGQGDYEQYF. The CDR3 DNA sequence: TGTGCCAGCAGTTTAGTTTCGGGACAGGGGGATTACGAGCAGTACTTC.

This chain connects TRBV4-3 to TRBJ1-1; D is unclear. Trimming removed 0 bases from V and 2 bases from J, with 7 bases in between. There are 14 residues in the CDR3. The germline V gene has CDR1 LGHNA and CDR2 YSLEER. The DNA of the CDR3 is TGCGCCAGCAGCCAAGATGGGCTTAACACTGAAGCTTTCTTT. Protein sequence: CASSQDGLNTEAFF.

This rearrangement joins TRBV5-4 to TRBJ2-1; TRBD2 agrees at 10 bases. CDR3 length equals 15 residues. Germline trimming cut 0 bases from V and 5 bases from J; bases unmatched to any gene: 2. Germline CDR1 SGHNT, CDR2 YYREEE (reference sequence). CDR3 sequence reads: CASSLVSGGDNEQFF. In DNA form, the CDR3 reads TGTGCCAGCAGCTTGGTAAGCGGGGGGGACAATGAGCAGTTCTTC.

This chain links TRBV5-1 with TRBJ2-5; D might be TRBD1 (6 bases). The end of the DNA fits TRBJ2-7 better, so the J call may be wrong. This CDR3 region has 13 residues. CDR1 and CDR2 (germline): SGHRS, YFSETQ. As DNA, the CDR3 is TGCGCCAGCAGCACTACAGGGACCTACGAGCAGTACTTC. Its translation is CASSTTGTYEQYF.

The chain employs TRBV13 and TRBJ2-2, with 10 bases lining up with TRBD1. This CDR3 spans 15 amino acids. The V gene's germline CDR1 is PRHDT and CDR2 FYEKMQ (reference sequence). J gave up 5 bases and V 5 bases, and 5 bases lay outside the gene matches. The CDR3 spells CASSPGQGFTGELFF. As DNA, the CDR3 is TGTGCCAGCAGCCCGGGACAGGGGTTTACCGGGGAGCTGTTTTTT.

In its sample, this clone was seen a few times. The chain recombines TRBV7-7 with TRBJ1-3, with D possibly TRBD1 on 5 matching bases. The ends were cut back, 5 bases at V and 0 bases at J, with 11 bases in the middle. The germline gives CDR1 SSHAT, CDR2 FNYEAQ (reference sequence). This CDR3 region has 15 residues. The CDR3 bases are TGTGCCAGCAGCCCCGGACAAGACTCTGGAAACACCATATATTTT. The encoded protein is CASSPGQDSGNTIYF.

The chain is built from TRBV5-1 and TRBJ2-5; 8 bases line up with TRBD2. The CDR3 extends over 16 amino acids. The J segment lost 1 base and the V segment lost 1 base, leaving 6 bases of the junction unmatched. The germline V gene encodes CDR1 SGHRS and CDR2 YFSETQ. CDR3 amino acids: CASSLRATSGQETQYF. Here the CDR3 DNA reads TGCGCCAGCAGCTTGAGGGCAACTAGCGGCCAAGAGACCCAGTACTTC.

Here the CDR3 reads CASSERLSTDTQYF. CDR3 DNA: TGCGCCAGCAGTGAACGACTCAGCACAGATACGCAGTATTTT. The chain has TRBV10-1 and TRBJ2-3; D gene unclear. V lost 3 bases, J lost 0 bases, and 7 bases lay in between. The length of the CDR3 is 14 residues. CDR1 is WNHNN and CDR2 is SYGVQD in the germline V gene (reference sequence).

This chain joins TRBV6-1 and TRBJ1-1, with no clear D. Germline CDR1 reads MNHNS; CDR2 reads SASEGT. Trimming pared 0 bases from V and 6 bases from J, leaving 8 bases between. The CDR3 loop spans 13 amino acids. The CDR3 DNA is TGTGCCAGCAGTGAAGCGTGGGCTGCTGAAGCTTTCTTT. This codes for CASSEAWAAEAFF.

The J gene is TRBJ1-1, the V gene TRBV19; tentatively, D is TRBD1 (5 bases). Germline assignment: CDR1 LNHDA and CDR2 SQIVND (reference sequence). Trimming left V 5 bases short and J 4 bases short, with 14 bases between. The CDR3 sequence is 14 residues long. Here the CDR3 DNA reads TGTGCCAGTAGTGCCGCCAGGGTGGGCACTGAAGCTTTCTTT. It yields the protein CASSAARVGTEAFF.

The V call is TRBV6-4, the J call TRBJ2-3, with 9 positions matching TRBD1. CDR3 length: 15 residues. V trimming: 2 bases; J trimming: 1 base; junction bases outside the gene matches: 1. The germline V gene has CDR1 MRHNA and CDR2 SNTAGT. CDR3 protein: CASSDRTGGTDTQYF. The CDR3 bases are TGTGCCAGCAGTGACCGGACAGGGGGCACAGATACGCAGTATTTT.

V gene TRBV7-8 combines with J gene TRBJ2-7; 7 positions match TRBD2. Germline CDR1 reads SGHVS; CDR2 reads FQNEAQ. Germline trimming cut 5 bases from V and 6 bases from J; bases unmatched to any gene: 10. This CDR3 contains 14 residues. CDR3 region: CASSVGRVLGEQYF. CDR3 bases: TGTGCCAGCAGCGTAGGGAGGGTTTTGGGCGAGCAGTACTTC.

The chain is built from TRBV6-5 and TRBJ2-7, with no clear D. The CDR3 loop spans 12 amino acids. Germline V gives CDR1 MNHEY, CDR2 SVGAGI. Between the trimmed V and J ends, which lost 0 bases and 3 bases, there was a span of 3 bases. CDR3 nucleotide sequence: TGTGCCAGCAGTTACTCGAGCTACGAGCAGTACTTC. Amino acid sequence: CASSYSSYEQYF.

The sample holds one count of this clone. The V gene is TRBV7-3, the J gene TRBJ1-2; possible D gene TRBD1, 5 bases. Germline values: CDR1 SGHTA, CDR2 FQGTGA. Trimming left V 0 bases short and J 10 bases short, with 15 bases between. CDR3 length: 14 residues. CDR3 sequence: CASSLTGALGDYTF. In DNA form, the CDR3 reads TGTGCCAGCAGCTTAACTGGGGCCCTTGGGGACTACACCTTC.

The V call is TRBV6-6, the J call TRBJ1-6; the D gene is possibly TRBD1 (5 bases). The CDR3 is 12 residues long. The V and J ends lost 11 bases and 5 bases respectively, with 10 bases between them. Germline lookup yields CDR1 MNHNY and CDR2 SVGAGI (reference sequence). CDR3 DNA: TGTGCCGGCCGGGGGAATAATTCACCCCTCCACTTT. Its protein product is CAGRGNNSPLHF.

This clone was seen a handful of times. The chain carries TRBV25-1 and TRBJ2-7; no clear D. Germline loops: CDR1 MGHDK, CDR2 SYGVNS. Trimming cost V 3 bases and J 0 bases, with 3 bases left between them. The CDR3 extends over 12 amino acids. The CDR3 sequence: CASSDSSYEQYF. In DNA form, the CDR3 reads TGTGCCAGCAGTGACAGCTCCTACGAGCAGTACTTC.